In this sample, the clone carrying this T cell receptor (beta chain) turned up many times. This entry is derived from a study of regulatory T cells in long-lasting Graves disease. Relying on iRepertoire HTBI primers and Arm-PCR of CDR3 regions, the team built TCR beta libraries. TCRdb ran MiXCR on the multiplex PCR reads and lists one entry per CDR3 protein. The sample holds under 500,000 distinct CDR3 sequences; 20% to 25% are singletons and the top ten take 20% to 25%. Time point meaning: persistent/refractory GD, antithyroid drugs over 5 years with positive TRAb. PBMC-derived RNA was used for the TCR library. Per the germline V gene, CDR1 is DFQATT and CDR2 is SNEGSKA (reference sequence). The CDR3 sequence is 16 residues long. Trimming took off 0 bases at V and 3 bases at J, with 18 bases between the two ends.

This clonotype originated in a female donor with Graves disease. Source: peripheral blood mononuclear cells (PBMCs), taken when the disease was refractory, from a patient treated with antithyroid drugs. The genes are TRBV20-1 and TRBJ2-7; D might be TRBD2 (6 bases). CDR3 sequence (DNA): TGCAGTGCTAGAGATTTTGTGGGCGGGAACAACTACGAGCAGTACTTC. Its protein is CSARDFVGGNNYEQYF.